The next 13 T cell receptor beta chains were all read from a single sample in a study of spatial heterogeneity in lung cancer. Documented time point: sample taken at primary tumor resection. TCRdb recomputed calls from the 5' RACE reads with MiXCR, one row per CDR3 protein. Among about 38,000 distinct CDR3 sequences listed, 6.5% to 9.5% were seen once. The source material was PBMCs, sampled at surgery. These TCRs come from a male donor with early-stage non-small cell lung cancer.

This clonotype was seen ten or more times. A read error may produce the germline difference seen at one junction end. This chain's CDR3 is CASKTGGATGLF. For the CDR3, the DNA is TGTGCCAGCAAGACGGGGGGAGCGACCGGACTTTTT. This chain uses TRBV6-2 or TRBV6-3 with TRBJ2-3, with 7 bases matching TRBD2. Germline CDR1 reads MNHEY; CDR2 reads SVGEGT. This CDR3 is built from 12 residues.

This clonotype was observed many times. This chain uses TRBV7-8 with TRBJ2-1, with 11 bases aligning to TRBD2. CDR3 length: 16 amino acids. The V gene end was trimmed by 5 bases and the J gene end by 3 bases; junction bases not matched to a gene: 6. Germline CDR1 SGHVS, CDR2 FQNEAQ. The DNA of the CDR3 is TGTGCCAGCAGCGTCGTAGCGGGGGGGCTCTACAATGAGCAGTTCTTC. This sequence encodes CASSVVAGGLYNEQFF.

This sequence joins TRBV10-3 and TRBJ2-7; 8 positions match TRBD1. The CDR3 runs to 14 residues. Germline lookup yields CDR1 ENHRY and CDR2 SYGVKD. Germline trimming cut 2 bases from V and 2 bases from J; bases unmatched to any gene: 2. The CDR3 loop is CAISERQGPYEQYF. The CDR3 nucleotides are TGTGCCATCAGTGAGCGACAGGGGCCCTACGAGCAGTACTTC.

At least ten counts were recorded for this clonotype. The rearrangement uses TRBV7-9 and TRBJ1-5, with 8 bases that match TRBD1. Germline assignment: CDR1 SEHNR and CDR2 FQNEAQ (reference sequence). V shed 4 bases and J 2 bases; nucleotides not matched to a gene: 4. The CDR3 covers 15 residues. The chain's CDR3 is CASSSTGVGNQPQHF. Here the CDR3 DNA reads TGTGCCAGCAGCTCGACAGGGGTTGGCAATCAGCCCCAGCATTTT.

This clonotype was counted many times. The DNA of the CDR3 is TGCAGCGTTGAAGATCCCCATAATAACTATGGCTACACCTTC. This translates into CSVEDPHNNYGYTF. The chain recombines TRBV29-1 with TRBJ1-2; unclear D gene. Trimming pared 0 bases from V and 1 base from J, leaving 9 bases between. The germline gives CDR1 SQVTM, CDR2 ANQGSEA. The CDR3 covers 14 residues.

The table lists this clonotype with many counts. The chain carries TRBV24-1 and TRBJ2-5, with a weak D call TRBD2 (6 bases). The CDR3 contains 13 residues. Germline CDR1 and CDR2: KGHDR and SFDVKD. V was shortened by 5 bases and J by 4 bases, with 10 bases between the two germline ends. The CDR3 coding sequence is TGTGCCACCAGTGTCCCCGGGGGAGAGACCCAGTACTTC. Residues: CATSVPGGETQYF.

This clonotype was seen only a few times. This chain uses TRBV3-1 with TRBJ1-5; TRBD1 matches at 12 bases. This CDR3 is built from 16 residues. With 4 bases clipped from V and 7 bases from J, the junction kept 8 bases outside the gene matches. Germline V gene lookup returns CDR1 LGHDT and CDR2 YNNKEL (reference sequence). CDR3 bases: TGTGCCAGCAGCCTTTCGGGACAGGGGGCGACCCAGCCCCAGCATTTT. This translates into CASSLSGQGATQPQHF.

Remarks on this clonotype: One junction end does not reproduce the germline sequence, and a read error may be involved. This chain uses TRBV6-1 with TRBJ1-1, with TRBD1 identical over 9 bases. Germline CDR1 is MNHNS and CDR2 is SASEGT. The CDR3 spans 18 residues. CDR3 loop: CASGEARDREGTNTEAFF. The CDR3 DNA reads TGTGCCAGCGGTGAAGCGCGGGACAGGGAGGGGACGAACACTGAAGCTTTCTTT.

This clonotype was seen at least ten times. This chain uses TRBV6-5 with TRBJ2-2, with no clear D. The CDR3 consists of 15 residues. The V gene's germline CDR1 is MNHEY and CDR2 SVGAGI. Trimming stripped 0 bases from V and 4 bases from J, with 9 bases between. For the CDR3, the DNA is TGTGCCAGCAGTTACTCGACCCAGGTCACCGGGGAGCTGTTTTTT. Its translation is CASSYSTQVTGELFF.

As regards this clonotype: This may be a read error: a much more frequent sequence differs by one nucleotide. The chain is built from TRBV6-1 and TRBJ2-7; D is unclear. This CDR3 comprises 12 residues. Germline V gene data show CDR1 as MNHNS and CDR2 as SASEGT. The CDR3 bases are TGTGCCAGCAGTTCCCGGAAGGACGAGCAGCACTTC. It codes for CASSSRKDEQHF.

This clonotype was counted ten times or more. This chain connects TRBV12-3 or TRBV12-4 to TRBJ2-3, with 7 nucleotides matching TRBD1. Germline trimming cut 7 bases from V and 1 base from J; bases unmatched to any gene: 8. This CDR3 is built from 15 residues. The CDR3: CASKRQGTGTDTQYF. The DNA of the CDR3 is TGTGCCAGCAAGCGACAGGGAACGGGCACAGATACGCAGTATTTT.

This chain links TRBV19 with TRBJ1-6; 7 bases align to TRBD1. The V gene end was trimmed by 8 bases and the J gene end by 5 bases; junction bases not matched to a gene: 12. CDR1 is LNHDA and CDR2 is SQIVND in the germline V gene (reference sequence). The CDR3 extends over 16 amino acids. CDR3 nucleotides: TGTGCCAGTGGTCGACAGGGTTCGGGAAATAATTCACCCCTCCACTTT. Translation gives CASGRQGSGNNSPLHF.

This clonotype was counted only a few times. The chain employs TRBV10-3 and TRBJ2-2; TRBD1 matches at 7 bases. Germline values: CDR1 ENHRY, CDR2 SYGVKD. The CDR3 is made up of 17 amino acids. The junction had 10 bases not matched to a gene; V was cut back by 3 bases and J by 3 bases. For the CDR3, the DNA is TGTGCCATCAGTGATATAAGGGACAGCGTCTACACCGGGGAGCTGTTTTTT. This sequence encodes CAISDIRDSVYTGELFF.